Presented here are 10 T cell receptor beta chains from one specimen sequenced in a study of T-cell reconstitution after alpha-beta-depleted transplantation in children listed by TCRdb under 2016. The sample's treatment or condition label, in plain terms: allogeneic hematopoietic cell transplantation with graft depleted of TCRalphabeta T cells and CD19 B cells. Library generation was performed with PCR. The data were produced on an Illumina HiSeq 2500. TCR libraries were prepared with molecular barcoding, using unique molecular identifiers to normalize TCRbeta repertoire quantification. TCRdb itself trimmed the public reads at Q25 with fastp, ran MiXCR and retained productive beta chains. Entries that share a CDR3 protein sequence are merged under the most common genes and DNA. This sample holds approximately 500,000 distinct CDR3 sequences; roughly 10% were observed only once. The ten largest clones take up about 2% of the sample.

The specimen was PBMCs, collected before TCRalphabeta/CD19-depleted stem cell transplant. All receptors come from a child aged 2-15 years with inherited bone marrow failure, due to receive a stem cell transplant.

This clonotype showed up many times. The chain recombines TRBV4-3 with TRBJ2-7, with TRBD1 matching over 7 bases. The V gene's germline CDR1 is LGHNA and CDR2 YSLEER. CDR3 length equals 15 residues. The J segment lost 6 bases and the V segment lost 1 base, leaving 9 bases of the junction unmatched. The CDR3 here is CASSQGRTGRSEQYF. CDR3 nucleotides: TGCGCCAGCAGCCAAGGAAGGACAGGAAGGAGCGAGCAGTACTTC.

This clonotype was seen repeatedly, ten times or more. This chain joins TRBV20-1 and TRBJ2-5; D perhaps matches TRBD1 (6 bases). Trimming took 1 base from V and 2 from J, leaving 8 bases between them. CDR1 DFQATT and CDR2 SNEGSKA come from the germline V gene (reference sequence). This CDR3 has 13 amino acids. CDR3: CSARAGQQETQYF. CDR3 nucleotide sequence: TGCAGTGCTAGAGCTGGACAGCAAGAGACCCAGTACTTC.

This clonotype has a count of ten or more. This rearrangement joins TRBV12-3 or TRBV12-4 to TRBJ1-1; D call uncertain. This CDR3 has 15 residues. Trimming took 5 bases from V and 6 from J, leaving 19 bases between them. The DNA for the CDR3 is TGTGCCAGCAGTCCCCTTGGACTCCCCGGCGCTGAAGCTTTCTTT. Residues: CASSPLGLPGAEAFF.

This clonotype came up many times. This rearrangement joins TRBV28 to TRBJ1-5; D call uncertain. CDR1 and CDR2 (germline): MDHEN, SYDVKM. The CDR3 runs 12 residues. Trimming shortened V by 3 bases and J by 8 bases, and 8 bases separated the two germline ends. The CDR3 bases are TGTGCCAGCAGTTTTTCTCGAGAGCCCCAGCATTTT. The encoded protein is CASSFSREPQHF.

This clonotype came up many times. J is TRBJ1-2 and V is TRBV28; no clear D gene. The germline V gene has CDR1 MDHEN and CDR2 SYDVKM. Trimming pared 6 bases from V and 6 bases from J, leaving 14 bases between. CDR3 length: 13 residues. CDR3: CASSEAYVDGYTF. The CDR3, as DNA: TGTGCCAGCAGCGAAGCTTATGTTGATGGCTACACCTTC.

This clonotype has ten or more counts. This chain connects TRBV5-4 to TRBJ2-4; a possible D gene is TRBD2 (6 bases). This CDR3 has 16 amino acids. V gave up 3 bases and J gave up 4 bases, with 17 bases separating them. CDR1 and CDR2 (germline): SGHNT, YYREEE (reference sequence). The CDR3 region has the DNA TGTGCCAGCAGCTATGTTCTCCGGGACTTTAAAAACATTCAGTACTTC. It encodes CASSYVLRDFKNIQYF. Based on the CDR3 plus reference TRBV5-4 and TRBJ2-4, the full variable domain is ETGVTQSPTHLIKTRGQQVTLRCSSQSGHNTVSWYQQALGQGPQFIFQYYREEENGRGNFPPRFSGLQFPNYSSELNVNALELDDSALYLCASSYVLRDFKNIQYFGAGTRLSVL.

The table lists this clonotype with many counts. The chain combines TRBV12-3 or TRBV12-4 with TRBJ2-1, with D uncertain. CDR3 length: 14 amino acids. Trimming pared 6 bases from V and 0 bases from J, leaving 9 bases between. The CDR3 DNA follows: TGTGCCAGCAGCCATGTCGGCTCCTACAATGAGCAGTTCTTC. Its protein product is CASSHVGSYNEQFF.

J is TRBJ2-1 and V is TRBV19; TRBD1 is a possible D gene (5 bases). Trimming took off 3 bases at V and 6 bases at J, with 12 bases between the two ends. This CDR3 has 14 residues. Germline V lookup: CDR1 LNHDA, CDR2 SQIVND (reference sequence). CDR3: CASSMYFGANEQFF. CDR3 coding DNA: TGTGCCAGTAGTATGTACTTTGGGGCCAATGAGCAGTTCTTC.

In this sample, this clonotype turned up many times. This chain links TRBV29-1 with TRBJ2-2; TRBD1 aligns across 9 bases. Germline CDR1 reads SQVTM; CDR2 reads ANQGSEA. This CDR3 region has 14 residues. V dropped 5 bases and J dropped 6; count of bases not matched to a gene: 7. Here the CDR3 reads CSVTGTGLAGELFF. Here the CDR3 DNA reads TGCAGCGTTACCGGGACAGGGCTCGCCGGGGAGCTGTTTTTT.

A word on this clonotype: Since a much larger clone is just one base distant, this may be a read error. The rearrangement links TRBV6-4 to TRBJ2-3; 9 bases map to TRBD2. Germline CDR1 MRHNA, CDR2 SNTAGT. The CDR3 covers 15 residues. V gave up 3 bases and J gave up 4 bases; unmatched junction bases: 5. CDR3 DNA sequence: TGTGCCAGCAGTGAAACGGCGGGAGGGCCAGATACGCAGTATTTT. Protein product: CASSETAGGPDTQYF.